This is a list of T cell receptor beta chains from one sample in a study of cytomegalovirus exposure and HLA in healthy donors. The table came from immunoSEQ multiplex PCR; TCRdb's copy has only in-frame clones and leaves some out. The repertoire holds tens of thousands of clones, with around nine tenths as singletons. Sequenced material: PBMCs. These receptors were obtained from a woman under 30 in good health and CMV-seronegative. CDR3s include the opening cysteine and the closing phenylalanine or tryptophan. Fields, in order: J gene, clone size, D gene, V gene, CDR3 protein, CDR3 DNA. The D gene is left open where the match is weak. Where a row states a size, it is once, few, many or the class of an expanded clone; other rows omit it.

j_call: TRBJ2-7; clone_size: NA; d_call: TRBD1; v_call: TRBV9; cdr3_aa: CASSVVSGTGFYEQYF; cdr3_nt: TGTGCCAGCAGCGTAGTCTCCGGGACAGGGTTCTACGAGCAGTACTTC
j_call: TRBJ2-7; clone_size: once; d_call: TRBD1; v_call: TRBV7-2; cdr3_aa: CASSLRGQGAYEQYF; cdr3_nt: TGTGCCAGCAGCTTGAGGGGACAGGGGGCATATGAGCAGTACTTC
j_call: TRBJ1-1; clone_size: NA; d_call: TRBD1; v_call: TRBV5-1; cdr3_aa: CASSLEGTGLQTEAFF; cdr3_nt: TGCGCCAGCAGCTTGGAGGGGACAGGGCTACAGACTGAAGCTTTCTTT
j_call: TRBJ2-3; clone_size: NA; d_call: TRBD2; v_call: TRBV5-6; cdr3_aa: CASSLVRGLAAF; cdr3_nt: TGTGCCAGCAGCTTGGTACGCGGACTAGCGGCTTTT
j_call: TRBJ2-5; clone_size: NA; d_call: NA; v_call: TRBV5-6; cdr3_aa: CASSSQGVEETQYF; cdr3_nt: TGTGCCAGCAGCTCACAGGGAGTGGAGGAGACCCAGTACTTC
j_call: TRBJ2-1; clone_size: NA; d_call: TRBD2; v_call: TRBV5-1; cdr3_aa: CASSLDAGAPNEQFF; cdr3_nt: TGCGCCAGCAGCTTGGACGCGGGAGCCCCCAATGAGCAGTTCTTC
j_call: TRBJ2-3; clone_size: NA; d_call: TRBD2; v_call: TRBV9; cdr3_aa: CASSVGLAGVTDTQYF; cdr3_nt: TGTGCCAGCAGCGTCGGACTAGCGGGAGTTACAGATACGCAGTATTTT
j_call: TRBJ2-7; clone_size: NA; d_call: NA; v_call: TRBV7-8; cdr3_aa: CASSFAAYAYEQYF; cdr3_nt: TGTGCCAGCAGCTTTGCGGCGTATGCCTACGAGCAGTACTTC
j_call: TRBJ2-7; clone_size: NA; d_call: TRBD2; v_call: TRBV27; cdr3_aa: CASSSPSGTSGSAYEQYF; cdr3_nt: TGTGCCAGCAGTTCGCCATCCGGGACTAGCGGGAGTGCGTACGAGCAGTACTTC
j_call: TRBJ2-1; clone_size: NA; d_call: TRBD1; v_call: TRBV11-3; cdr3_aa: CASSSRTGRSSYNEQFF; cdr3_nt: TGTGCCAGCAGCTCTCGGACAGGTCGAAGCTCCTACAATGAGCAGTTCTTC
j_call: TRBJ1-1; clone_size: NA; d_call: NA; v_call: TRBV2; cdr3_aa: CAGRVRGERMNTEAFF; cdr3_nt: TGTGCCGGAAGAGTCAGGGGTGAGAGGATGAACACTGAAGCTTTCTTT
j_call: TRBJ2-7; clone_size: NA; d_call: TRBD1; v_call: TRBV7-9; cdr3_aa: CASSSPGQATYEQYF; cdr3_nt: TGTGCCAGCAGTTCACCGGGACAGGCCACCTACGAGCAGTACTTC
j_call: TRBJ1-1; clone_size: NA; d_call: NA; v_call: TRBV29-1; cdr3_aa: CSVDGEGTEAFF; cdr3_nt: TGCAGCGTTGACGGGGAAGGCACTGAAGCTTTCTTT
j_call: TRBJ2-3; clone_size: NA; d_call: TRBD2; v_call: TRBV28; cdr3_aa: CASETRREATDTQYF; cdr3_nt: TGTGCCAGCGAGACACGGCGGGAGGCCACAGATACGCAGTATTTT
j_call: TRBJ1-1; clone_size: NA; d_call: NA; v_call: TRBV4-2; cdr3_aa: CASSQAPKDITEAFF; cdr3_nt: TGTGCCAGCAGTCAAGCTCCGAAGGACATCACTGAAGCTTTCTTT
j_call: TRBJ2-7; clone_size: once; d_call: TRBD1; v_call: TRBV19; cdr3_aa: CASSIETGFSYEQYF; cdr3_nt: TGTGCCAGTAGTATAGAGACAGGGTTCTCGTACGAGCAGTACTTC
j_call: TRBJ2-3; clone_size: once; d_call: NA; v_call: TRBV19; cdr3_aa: CASTLRLGHGPTSTDTQYF; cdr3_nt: TGTGCCAGTACCCTGAGACTAGGACACGGACCTACTAGCACAGATACGCAGTATTTT
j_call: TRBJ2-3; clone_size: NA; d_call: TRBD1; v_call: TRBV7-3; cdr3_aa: CASSYYRRDRARTNTQYF; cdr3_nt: TGTGCCAGCAGCTACTACAGGCGGGACAGGGCCCGTACTAATACGCAGTATTTT
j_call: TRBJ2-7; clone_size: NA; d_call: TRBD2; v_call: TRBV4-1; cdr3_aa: CASSPGLAGVSSYEQYF; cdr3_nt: TGCGCCAGCAGCCCCGGACTAGCGGGCGTCAGCTCCTACGAGCAGTACTTC
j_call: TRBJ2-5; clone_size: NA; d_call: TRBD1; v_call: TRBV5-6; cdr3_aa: CASSDQGAGETQYF; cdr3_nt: TGTGCCAGCAGCGACCAGGGGGCTGGTGAGACCCAGTACTTC
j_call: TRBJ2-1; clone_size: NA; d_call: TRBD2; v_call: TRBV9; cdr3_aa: CASSEGLAGADEQFF; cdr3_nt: TGTGCCAGCAGCGAGGGACTAGCGGGAGCCGATGAGCAGTTCTTC
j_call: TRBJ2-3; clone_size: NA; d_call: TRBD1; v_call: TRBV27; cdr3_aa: CASSPTQGVGTDTQYF; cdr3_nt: TGTGCCAGCAGTCCTACGCAGGGGGTAGGGACAGATACGCAGTATTTT
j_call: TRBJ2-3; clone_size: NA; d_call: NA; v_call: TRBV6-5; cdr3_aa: CASSPTIPDTQYF; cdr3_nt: TGTGCCAGCAGTCCGACTATCCCGGATACGCAGTATTTT
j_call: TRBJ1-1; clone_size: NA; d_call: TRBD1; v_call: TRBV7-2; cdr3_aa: CASSSGDRANMNTEAFF; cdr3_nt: TGTGCCAGCAGCTCAGGGGACAGAGCGAACATGAACACTGAAGCTTTCTTT
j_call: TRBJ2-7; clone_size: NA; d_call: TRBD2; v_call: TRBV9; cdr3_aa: CASSVYSGGVSYEQYF; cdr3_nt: TGTGCCAGCAGCGTCTATAGCGGGGGAGTCTCCTACGAGCAGTACTTC
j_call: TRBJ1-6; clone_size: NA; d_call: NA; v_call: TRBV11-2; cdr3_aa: CASSFTDYNSPLHF; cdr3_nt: TGTGCCAGCAGTTTTACAGACTATAATTCACCCCTCCACTTT
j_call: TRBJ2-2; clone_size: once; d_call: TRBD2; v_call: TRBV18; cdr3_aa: CASSPGGLAGGDGELFF; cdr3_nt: TGTGCCAGCTCACCGGGTGGACTAGCGGGAGGAGACGGGGAGCTGTTTTTT
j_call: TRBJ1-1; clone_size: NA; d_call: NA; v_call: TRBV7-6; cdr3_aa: CASSFPGTEAFF; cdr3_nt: TGTGCCAGCAGCTTTCCAGGCACTGAAGCTTTCTTT
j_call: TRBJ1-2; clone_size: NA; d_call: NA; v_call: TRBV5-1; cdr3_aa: CASSTRVRGGGYTF; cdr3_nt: TGCGCCAGCAGCACTAGGGTCCGAGGGGGTGGCTACACCTTC
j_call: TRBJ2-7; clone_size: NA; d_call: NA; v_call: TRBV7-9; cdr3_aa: CSSSYGVLYEQYF; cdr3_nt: TGTTCCAGCAGCTACGGGGTCCTCTACGAGCAGTACTTC
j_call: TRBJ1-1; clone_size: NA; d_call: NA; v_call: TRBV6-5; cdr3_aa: CASSLAGNTEAFF; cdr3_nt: TGTGCCAGCAGCTTAGCTGGGAACACTGAAGCTTTCTTT
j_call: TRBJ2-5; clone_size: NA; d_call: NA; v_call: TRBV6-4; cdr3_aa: CASSPVHGASETQYF; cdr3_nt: TGTGCCAGCAGCCCCGTCCATGGGGCTTCAGAGACCCAGTACTTC
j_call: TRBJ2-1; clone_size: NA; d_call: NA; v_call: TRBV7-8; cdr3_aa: CASSQRRGSSYNEQFF; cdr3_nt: TGTGCCAGCAGTCAAAGACGGGGGAGCTCCTACAATGAGCAGTTCTTC
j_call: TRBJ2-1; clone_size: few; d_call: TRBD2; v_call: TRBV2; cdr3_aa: CASQTSTNEQFF; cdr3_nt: TGTGCCAGCCAGACTAGCACCAATGAGCAGTTCTTC
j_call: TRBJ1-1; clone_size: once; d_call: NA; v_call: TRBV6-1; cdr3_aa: CASSEAGRGHRANTEAFF; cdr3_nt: TGTGCCAGCAGTGAGGCGGGGAGGGGCCACCGGGCGAACACTGAAGCTTTCTTT
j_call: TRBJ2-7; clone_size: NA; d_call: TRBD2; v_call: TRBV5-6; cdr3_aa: CASSLVGVTSGSINEQYF; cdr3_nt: TGTGCCAGCAGCTTGGTGGGGGTGACTAGCGGGAGTATCAACGAGCAGTACTTC
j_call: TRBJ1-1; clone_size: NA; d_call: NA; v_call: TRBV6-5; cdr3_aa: CASSPLRGSEAFF; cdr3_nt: TGTGCCAGCAGCCCATTAAGGGGGTCTGAAGCTTTCTTT